Following are 27 T cell receptor beta chains from one sample sequenced in a study of cytomegalovirus exposure and HLA in healthy donors. The PCR made use of 60 Vbeta and 13 Jbeta primers. Assay: immunoSEQ multiplex PCR; the TCRdb copy retains only in-frame clones and omits some. The table includes 100,000 to 150,000 clones, 74% detected once. Sequencing was performed on PBMCs. The receptors come from a woman aged 50 to 60 in good health and CMV-seropositive.

The V and J genes are TRBV27 and TRBJ1-6, with D possibly being TRBD1 (6 bases). The length of the CDR3 is 14 residues. Germline CDR1 and CDR2: MNHEY and SMNVEV (reference sequence). Trimming stripped 6 bases from V and 11 bases from J, with 17 bases between. The CDR3, as DNA: TGTGCCAGCAGATCTACCGTTGGACAGCCACCCCTCCACTTT. Its translation is CASRSTVGQPPLHF.

The V gene is TRBV2, the J gene TRBJ1-5; maybe TRBD1 (6 bases). Trimming left V 7 bases short and J 7 bases short, with 11 bases between. The germline CDR1 and CDR2 sequences are SNHLY and FYNNEI. The CDR3 length is 12 residues. As DNA, the CDR3 is TGTGCCAGCACTCCAGGGGAACAGCCCCAGCATTTT. Its translation is CASTPGEQPQHF.

The chain has TRBV11-2 and TRBJ2-7; TRBD1 is a possible D gene (6 bases). Germline assignment: CDR1 SGHAT and CDR2 FQNNGV. The CDR3 is made up of 16 amino acids. The ends were cut back, 5 bases at V and 5 bases at J, with 22 bases in the middle. CDR3 nucleotides: TGTGCCAGCAGCGTTTTGACAGGTCCCCTACCCCACGAGCAGTACTTC. Amino acids: CASSVLTGPLPHEQYF.

This clone was picked up a small number of times. The chain uses TRBV5-1 and TRBJ1-6; 8 nucleotides line up with TRBD1. The junction had 9 bases not matched to a gene; V was cut back by 3 bases and J by 10 bases. The CDR3 sequence is 15 residues long. Germline V gene sequence: CDR1 SGHRS, CDR2 YFSETQ. CDR3 amino acids: CASSSGQGGSSPLHF. The CDR3 coding sequence is TGCGCCAGCAGCTCCGGACAGGGTGGCTCATCACCCCTCCACTTT.

This chain connects TRBV19 to TRBJ2-5, with TRBD2 matching over 9 bases. J was trimmed by 2 bases and V by 3 bases; bases with no gene match: 10. The CDR3 totals 17 residues. CDR1 and CDR2 from the germline V gene are LNHDA and SQIVND (reference sequence). The CDR3 sequence: CASSMGGGGAWQETQYF. CDR3 nucleotide sequence: TGTGCCAGTAGTATGGGTGGCGGGGGGGCGTGGCAAGAGACCCAGTACTTC.

The rearrangement uses TRBV14 and TRBJ2-3; possibly TRBD2 for D (5 bases). CDR3 length equals 15 residues. V was cut by 4 bases and J by 3 bases, with 14 bases left in between. Germline-derived CDR1 and CDR2 are SGHDN and FVKESK. The CDR3 loop is CASSPWRLGTDTQYF. As DNA, the CDR3 is TGTGCCAGCAGCCCGTGGAGGTTAGGTACAGATACGCAGTATTTT.

The chain carries TRBV4-3 and TRBJ2-7; 8 positions agree with TRBD1. Germline CDR1 reads LGHNA; CDR2 reads YSLEER. The J segment lost 1 base and the V segment lost 1 base, leaving 3 bases of the junction unmatched. The CDR3 runs 15 residues. CDR3 loop: CASSQGGTGSYEQYF. CDR3 in DNA: TGCGCCAGCAGCCAAGGTGGGACAGGATCCTACGAGCAGTACTTC.

The rearrangement uses TRBV5-1 and TRBJ1-2, with 7 bases that match TRBD1. This CDR3 contains 15 residues. V lost 0 bases, J lost 2 bases, and 4 bases stayed unmatched. CDR1 and CDR2 from the germline V gene are SGHRS and YFSETQ. DNA of the CDR3: TGCGCCAGCAGCTTGGTCGCAGGGGGGAACTATGGCTACACCTTC. This sequence encodes CASSLVAGGNYGYTF.

This sequence joins TRBV5-1 and TRBJ2-3, with D perhaps matching TRBD1 (7 bases). V was cut by 0 bases and J by 4 bases, with 15 bases left in between. This CDR3 region has 16 residues. CDR1 SGHRS and CDR2 YFSETQ come from the germline V gene. CDR3 bases: TGCGCCAGCAGCTTGGTTTGGCAGGGGGGCGCAGATACGCAGTATTTT. Translating gives CASSLVWQGGADTQYF.

This clone showed up just once. This rearrangement joins TRBV27 to TRBJ1-5; 7 bases map to TRBD1. V shed 3 bases and J 4 bases; nucleotides not matched to a gene: 6. Germline CDR1 reads MNHEY; CDR2 reads SMNVEV (reference sequence). This CDR3 is 15 amino acids long. The CDR3 spells CASSFRTGLNQPQHF. DNA for the CDR3: TGTGCCAGCAGTTTTAGGACAGGATTGAATCAGCCCCAGCATTTT.

V usage is TRBV6-6 and J usage is TRBJ1-2, with D perhaps TRBD1 (6 bases). CDR3 length equals 14 residues. Germline loops: CDR1 MNHNY, CDR2 SVGAGI (reference sequence). Trimming removed 0 bases at V and 4 bases at J, with 9 bases between. The CDR3: CASSYSGGPYGYTF. The CDR3 DNA is TGTGCCAGCAGTTACTCGGGGGGGCCCTATGGCTACACCTTC.

V is TRBV28 and J is TRBJ2-5, with D tentatively TRBD1 (6 bases). The CDR3 is 17 amino acids. V shed 3 bases and J shed 5 bases, with 22 bases lying between them. Germline CDR1 and CDR2: MDHEN and SYDVKM. This chain's CDR3 is CASSFPRTERKGETQYF. In DNA form, the CDR3 reads TGTGCCAGCAGTTTTCCGAGGACAGAACGGAAGGGGGAGACCCAGTACTTC.

The V gene is TRBV9, the J gene TRBJ1-1; no reliable D call. The CDR3 contains 14 residues. Germline lookup yields CDR1 SGDLS and CDR2 YYNGEE. The V end lost 0 bases, the J end lost 2 bases, and 8 bases lay between the germline ends. The CDR3 sequence is CASSVAEGNTEAFF. DNA for the CDR3: TGTGCCAGCAGCGTAGCGGAGGGTAACACTGAAGCTTTCTTT.

The V and J genes are TRBV7-2 and TRBJ2-5; TRBD2 might be the D (6 bases). In germline, CDR1 is SGHTA, CDR2 FQGNSA. This CDR3 has 13 amino acids. V was shortened by 5 bases and J by 1 base, with 8 bases between the two germline ends. The CDR3 DNA sequence: TGTGCCAGCAGCCGCGGGGTCCAAGAGACCCAGTACTTC. This gives the protein CASSRGVQETQYF.

The chain links TRBV6-5 to TRBJ2-7, with 9 bases lining up with TRBD1. CDR1 and CDR2 (germline): MNHEY, SVGAGI. CDR3 length: 15 residues. V lost 0 bases to trimming and J lost 0 bases; unmatched junction nucleotides: 0. Here the CDR3 reads CASSYSDRGSYEQYF. The CDR3 bases are TGTGCCAGCAGTTACTCGGACAGGGGCTCCTACGAGCAGTACTTC.

The V and J genes are TRBV27 and TRBJ1-6, with 7 bases identical to TRBD1. V shed 6 bases, J shed 6 bases, and the junction held 8 bases outside the gene matches. CDR3 size: 15 residues. In germline, CDR1 is MNHEY, CDR2 SMNVEV (reference sequence). The chain's CDR3 is CASSLGTEINSPLHF. The DNA for the CDR3 is TGTGCCAGCAGCCTCGGGACAGAGATTAATTCACCCCTCCACTTT.

The genes are TRBV30 and TRBJ2-1; 7 positions agree with TRBD1. This CDR3 comprises 12 residues. The germline CDR1 and CDR2 sequences are GTSNPN and SVGIG (reference sequence). Trimming took 4 bases from V and 8 from J; bases not matched to a gene: 5. CDR3 residues: CAWNPGGYEQFF. The CDR3 DNA follows: TGTGCCTGGAACCCAGGGGGATATGAGCAGTTCTTC.

This sequence joins TRBV7-9 and TRBJ1-4; D is unresolved. Germline V gene sequence: CDR1 SEHNR, CDR2 FQNEAQ (reference sequence). This CDR3 contains 16 residues. V lost 4 bases and J 0 bases, leaving 12 bases between the germline ends. This CDR3 reads CASSSTSPATNEKLFF. In DNA, the CDR3 is TGTGCCAGCAGCTCTACCTCTCCGGCAACTAATGAAAAACTGTTTTTT.

V usage is TRBV5-5 and J usage is TRBJ1-1; D not certain. This CDR3 is built from 14 residues. V shed 4 bases and J shed 3 bases, with 13 bases lying between them. Germline-derived CDR1 and CDR2 are SGHKS and YYEKEE (reference sequence). DNA for the CDR3: TGTGCCAGCAGCCCCTCCCAGGATCACACTGAAGCTTTCTTT. Protein sequence: CASSPSQDHTEAFF.

The chain links TRBV9 to TRBJ2-4, with D possibly being TRBD2 (5 bases). Germline V gives CDR1 SGDLS, CDR2 YYNGEE. This CDR3 has 14 amino acids. Trimming left V 4 bases short and J 0 bases short, with 8 bases between. The CDR3 reads CASSPAGAKNIQYF. The CDR3 bases are TGTGCCAGCAGCCCCGCGGGAGCCAAAAACATTCAGTACTTC. Combining the CDR3 with reference TRBV9 and TRBJ2-4 gives the whole variable domain DSGVTQTPKHLITATGQRVTLRCSPRSGDLSVYWYQQSLDQGLQFLIQYYNGEERAKGNILERFSAQQFPDLHSELNLSSLELGDSALYFCASSPAGAKNIQYFGAGTRLSVL.

V and J are TRBV7-9 and TRBJ1-6, with TRBD1 matching over 8 bases. The CDR3 covers 14 residues. Germline trimming cut 5 bases from V and 9 bases from J; bases unmatched to any gene: 6. Per the germline V gene, CDR1 is SEHNR and CDR2 is FQNEAQ (reference sequence). CDR3 in DNA: TGTGCCAGCAGCGTCCCGGGACAGGTTTCACCCCTCCACTTT. The encoded protein is CASSVPGQVSPLHF.

This chain uses TRBV5-1 with TRBJ2-7; possible D gene TRBD1, 6 bases. The length of the CDR3 is 16 residues. V dropped 4 bases and J dropped 2 bases, with 19 bases sitting between them. Germline assignment: CDR1 SGHRS and CDR2 YFSETQ. CDR3 amino acids: CASSDLQDSETYEQYF. The CDR3 DNA is TGCGCCAGCAGCGATTTACAGGACAGTGAGACCTACGAGCAGTACTTC. Based on the CDR3 plus reference TRBV5-1 and TRBJ2-7, the full variable domain is KAGVTQTPRYLIKTRGQQVTLSCSPISGHRSVSWYQQTPGQGLQFLFEYFSETQRNKGNFPGRFSGRQFSNSRSEMNVSTLELGDSALYLCASSDLQDSETYEQYFGPGTRLTVT.

V is TRBV4-1 and J is TRBJ2-1; no firm D call. The V end was cut by 1 base, the J end by 4 bases, with 5 bases between. This CDR3 is 13 amino acids long. CDR1 is MGHRA and CDR2 is YSYEKL in the germline V gene. Written as DNA, the CDR3 is TGCGCCAGCAGCCAAGGGCCGTACAATGAGCAGTTCTTC. Protein: CASSQGPYNEQFF.

V is TRBV18 and J is TRBJ2-5, with TRBD1 matching 10 bases. CDR3 length: 17 amino acids. The J segment lost 5 bases and the V segment lost 3 bases, leaving 12 bases of the junction unmatched. Germline CDR1 reads KGHSH; CDR2 reads LQKENI. The CDR3 sequence: CASSPYDRGLSLETQYF. CDR3 sequence (DNA): TGTGCCAGCTCACCCTACGACAGGGGGCTTTCGTTGGAGACCCAGTACTTC.

The chain links TRBV10-3 to TRBJ2-7; 11 bases line up with TRBD2. Germline-derived CDR1 and CDR2 are ENHRY and SYGVKD. The CDR3 covers 16 residues. Trimming at V came to 3 bases and at J to 0 bases, leaving 4 bases not matched to a gene. The CDR3 protein is CAISDTGTSGSYEQYF. CDR3 nucleotides: TGTGCCATCAGTGATACCGGGACTAGCGGCTCCTACGAGCAGTACTTC.

V and J are TRBV5-4 and TRBJ2-7, with D perhaps matching TRBD1 (5 bases). Germline V lookup: CDR1 SGHNT, CDR2 YYREEE (reference sequence). The CDR3 has 13 amino acids. V shed 0 bases and J shed 5 bases, with 9 bases lying between them. The CDR3 reads CASSLGSGNEQYF. Here the CDR3 DNA reads TGTGCCAGCAGCTTGGGATCAGGGAACGAGCAGTACTTC.

The chain is built from TRBV18 and TRBJ1-1; D ambiguous. The CDR3 runs to 16 residues. The germline CDR1 and CDR2 sequences are KGHSH and LQKENI. Trimming took 1 base from V and 1 from J, leaving 13 bases between them. The CDR3 DNA follows: TGTGCCAGCTCACCACGCTTGTTAGCCGAGAACACTGAAGCTTTCTTT. This codes for CASSPRLLAENTEAFF. Variable domain in full (rest from reference TRBV18 and TRBJ1-1): NAGVMQNPRHLVRRRGQEARLRCSPMKGHSHVYWYRQLPEEGLKFMVYLQKENIIDESGMPKERFSAEFPKEGPSILRIQQVVRGDSAAYFCASSPRLLAENTEAFFGQGTRLTVV.